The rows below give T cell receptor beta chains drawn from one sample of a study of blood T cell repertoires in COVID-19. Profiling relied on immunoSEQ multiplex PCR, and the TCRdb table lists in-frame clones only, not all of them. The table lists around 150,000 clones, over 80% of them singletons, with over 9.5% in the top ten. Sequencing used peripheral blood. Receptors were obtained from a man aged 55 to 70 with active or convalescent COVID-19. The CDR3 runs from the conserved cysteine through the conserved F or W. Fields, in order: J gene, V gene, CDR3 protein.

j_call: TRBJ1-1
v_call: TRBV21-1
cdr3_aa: CASSKAPTVNTEAFF

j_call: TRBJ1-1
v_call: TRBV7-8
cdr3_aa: CASSLGQVNTEAFF

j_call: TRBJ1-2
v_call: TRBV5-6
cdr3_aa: CASSLTGNIEDYGYTF

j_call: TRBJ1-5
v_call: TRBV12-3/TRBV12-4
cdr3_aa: CASSLKGEQPQHF

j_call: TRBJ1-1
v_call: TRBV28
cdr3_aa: CASSATQGLSEAFF

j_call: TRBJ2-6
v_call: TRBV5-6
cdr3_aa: CASSLWSSGANVLTF

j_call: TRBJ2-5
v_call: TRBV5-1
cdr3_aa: CASSPGSGASQETQYF

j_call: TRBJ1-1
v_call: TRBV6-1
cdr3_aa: CASSDDRGEAFF

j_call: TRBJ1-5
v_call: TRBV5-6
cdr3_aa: CASSLAGKGNQPQHF

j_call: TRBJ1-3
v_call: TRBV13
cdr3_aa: CASSLRHGIGNTIYF

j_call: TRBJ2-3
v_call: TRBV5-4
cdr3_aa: CASSVGLARGTDTQYF

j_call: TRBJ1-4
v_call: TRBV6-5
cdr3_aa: CASKEGQATNEKLFF

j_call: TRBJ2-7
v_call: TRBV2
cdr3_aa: CASRGRQGAHEQYF

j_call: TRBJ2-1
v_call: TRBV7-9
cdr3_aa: CATSGTSGYNEQFF

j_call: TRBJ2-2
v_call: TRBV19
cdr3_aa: CASSRLENTGELFF

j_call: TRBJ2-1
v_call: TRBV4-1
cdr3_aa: CASSQGGGTYNEQFF

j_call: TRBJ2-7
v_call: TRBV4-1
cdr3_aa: CASSPNAGSYEQYF

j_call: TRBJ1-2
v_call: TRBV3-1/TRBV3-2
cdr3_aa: CASSPGQGNGYTF

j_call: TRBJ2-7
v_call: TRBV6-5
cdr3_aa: CASSTQGFAFYEQYF

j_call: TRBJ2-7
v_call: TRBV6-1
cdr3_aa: CASSEGAGDTYEQYF

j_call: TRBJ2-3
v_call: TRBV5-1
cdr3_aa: CASSLATGAGDTQYF

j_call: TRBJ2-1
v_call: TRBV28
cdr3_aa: CASQEAGVSYNEQFF

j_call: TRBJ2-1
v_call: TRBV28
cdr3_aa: CASSPGLATYNEQFF

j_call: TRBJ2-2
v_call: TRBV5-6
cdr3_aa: CASSLGRGELFF

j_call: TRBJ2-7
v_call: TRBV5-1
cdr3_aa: CASSQGTAYEQYF

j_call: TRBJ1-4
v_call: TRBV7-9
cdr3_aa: CASSSGRGETNEKLFF